This T cell receptor (beta chain) was captured by sequencing in a study of blood T cells in healthy people across ages. Study observations and caveats: Fewer expanded clones and more diversity marked long-lived versus aged donors.

Sample-barcoded 5' priming and a J-beta primer mix drove a second PCR of 7 to 11 cycles. Each TCR beta cDNA got a 12-nucleotide random molecular identifier. TCRdb reprocessed the 5' RACE reads with MiXCR, giving one entry per CDR3 protein. The sample holds 1.2 million to 1.5 million distinct CDR3 sequences, 45% to 70% seen once. About this clonotype: The antigen is unknown.

The sequenced sample was blood. The TCR sequence derives from a man younger than 35 in good health.

CDR3 in amino acids: CSATPQDSPPGDEQYF. The DNA of the CDR3 is TGCAGTGCTACCCCACAAGACAGCCCCCCCGGGGACGAGCAGTACTTC. This chain uses TRBV20-1 with TRBJ2-4; D may match TRBD1 or TRBD2 (5 bases each). Gene TRBJ2-7 matches the end of the DNA better, so the J call may be wrong. CDR3 length: 16 amino acids. Germline loops: CDR1 DFQATT, CDR2 SNEGSKA (reference sequence).